These 29 T cell receptor beta chains share one sample of origin, sequenced in a study of T cell responses to AZD1222 COVID-19 vaccine. TCRdb keeps only in-frame clones here, not all; method: immunoSEQ multiplex PCR. The top ten hold about 19% of the sample, which has 75,000 to 95,000 clones, 70% to 90% seen once. Material: peripheral blood, obtained on day 0 of AZD1222 vaccination. Every receptor here comes from an adult in good health.

This CDR3 reads CATSDLRVNEQFF. The CDR3 DNA sequence: TGTGCCACCAGTGATTTAAGGGTAAATGAGCAGTTCTTC. The chain is built from TRBV24-1 and TRBJ2-1, with D uncertain. The V gene's germline CDR1 is KGHDR and CDR2 SFDVKD. V lost 1 base, J lost 7 bases, and 7 bases lay in between. The CDR3 totals 13 residues.

This chain joins TRBV27 and TRBJ1-5; 8 nucleotides line up with TRBD1. With 5 bases clipped from V and 6 bases from J, the junction kept 9 bases outside the gene matches. This CDR3 contains 15 residues. Germline CDR1 is MNHEY and CDR2 is SMNVEV (reference sequence). This CDR3 is CASSKGQGASQPQHF. The DNA of the CDR3 is TGTGCCAGCAGTAAAGGCCAGGGGGCGAGTCAGCCCCAGCATTTT.

The V and J genes are TRBV11-3 and TRBJ2-7, with 8 bases fitting TRBD1. The ends lost 5 bases at V and 3 bases at J; junction bases unmatched: 9. The CDR3 totals 15 residues. Germline-derived CDR1 and CDR2 are SGHNT and YENEEA. The CDR3 DNA is TGTGCCAGCAGCGTAACAGGGGGATCCCACTACGAGCAGTACTTC. Protein product: CASSVTGGSHYEQYF.

V usage is TRBV5-1 and J usage is TRBJ2-5; perhaps TRBD1 as D (6 bases). V lost 4 bases and J lost 12, with 16 bases in between. CDR1 is SGHRS and CDR2 is YFSETQ in the germline V gene. This CDR3 is 12 amino acids long. The CDR3 loop reads CASSVQQGLEYF. CDR3 coding DNA: TGCGCCAGCAGCGTCCAACAGGGCCTCGAGTACTTC.

This clone was recorded only once. This chain uses TRBV6-5 with TRBJ2-1; D may be TRBD1 or TRBD2 (5 bases each). Germline-derived CDR1 and CDR2 are MNHEY and SVGAGI. Trimming removed 0 bases from V and 7 bases from J, with 13 bases in between. The CDR3 runs to 15 residues. CDR3 amino acids: CASSYSGVYKNEQFF. In DNA, the CDR3 is TGTGCCAGCAGTTACTCGGGGGTCTATAAGAATGAGCAGTTCTTC.

The rearrangement uses TRBV14 and TRBJ1-2; D gene unclear. Trimming removed 1 base at V and 3 bases at J, with 6 bases between. The CDR3 totals 13 residues. Germline CDR1 is SGHDN and CDR2 is FVKESK. The CDR3 sequence: CASSQAVYYGYTF. CDR3 DNA: TGTGCCAGCAGCCAAGCGGTCTACTATGGCTACACCTTC.

The chain recombines TRBV6-5 with TRBJ1-2; TRBD1 might be the D (6 bases). The germline CDR1 and CDR2 sequences are MNHEY and SVGAGI. The CDR3 loop spans 13 amino acids. V was pared by 6 bases and J by 2 bases, with 10 bases between. The CDR3 loop is CASSFTGNYGYTF. The CDR3 region has the DNA TGTGCCAGCAGCTTCACAGGGAACTATGGCTACACCTTC.

The chain couples TRBV2 to TRBJ1-4; 9 nucleotides line up with TRBD1. The length of the CDR3 is 14 residues. Looked up from germline, CDR1 is SNHLY and CDR2 is FYNNEI. V lost 6 bases, J lost 7 bases, and 6 bases stayed unmatched. CDR3 in amino acids: CASSLRDRAEKLFF. The CDR3 DNA reads TGTGCCAGCAGCCTCCGGGACAGGGCTGAAAAACTGTTTTTT.

V usage is TRBV6-2 or TRBV6-3 and J usage is TRBJ1-2; a weak D match, TRBD1 (6 bases). Deletions cut 3 bases from V and 6 bases from J, with 11 bases between. Looked up from germline, CDR1 is MNHEY and CDR2 is SVGEGT. The CDR3 has 13 residues. The chain's CDR3 is CASSYAGAHGYTF. The CDR3 region has the DNA TGTGCCAGCAGTTATGCAGGGGCTCATGGCTACACCTTC.

The chain uses TRBV5-1 and TRBJ2-4, with D unclear. Trimming cost V 3 bases and J 7 bases, with 8 bases left between them. The V gene's germline CDR1 is SGHRS and CDR2 YFSETQ. This CDR3 is built from 12 residues. CDR3 in amino acids: CASSSNLNIQYF. For the CDR3, the DNA is TGCGCCAGCAGCTCGAACCTGAACATTCAGTACTTC.

This chain joins TRBV5-4 and TRBJ1-1; no clear D gene. The CDR3 contains 15 residues. Germline V lookup: CDR1 SGHNT, CDR2 YYREEE (reference sequence). Trimming shortened V by 4 bases and J by 1 base, and 14 bases separated the two germline ends. As DNA, the CDR3 is TGTGCCAGCAGCCCGAGGCCCTCCGGGAACACTGAAGCTTTCTTT. Its protein product is CASSPRPSGNTEAFF.

V gene TRBV21-1 combines with J gene TRBJ1-1. TRBV21-1 is assigned pseudogene status. There are 14 residues in the CDR3. The CDR3 reads CASSKTSRMQQAFF. The CDR3 region has the DNA TGTGCCAGCAGCAAAACAAGTAGGATGCAACAAGCTTTCTTT.

The chain has TRBV9 and TRBJ2-2; D not certain. The CDR3 consists of 13 residues. The germline CDR1 and CDR2 sequences are SGDLS and YYNGEE. V gave up 6 bases and J gave up 4 bases, with 10 bases separating them. The CDR3, as DNA: TGTGCCAGCACCCCCTACGGCACCGGGGAGCTGTTTTTT. The encoded protein is CASTPYGTGELFF.

The genes are TRBV20-1 and TRBJ1-1; D is undetermined. This CDR3 is 11 amino acids long. CDR1 is DFQATT, CDR2 SNEGSKA, per germline (reference sequence). Trimming cost V 5 bases and J 1 base, with 5 bases left between them. In DNA form, the CDR3 reads TGCAGTGCTGACGGGAACACTGAAGCTTTCTTT. Translation gives CSADGNTEAFF.

This clone was recorded a few times. This rearrangement joins TRBV4-2 to TRBJ2-7; possibly TRBD1 for D (6 bases). Trimming took off 2 bases at V and 0 bases at J, with 14 bases between the two ends. This CDR3 spans 16 amino acids. Germline lookup yields CDR1 LGHNA and CDR2 YNFKEQ. The CDR3 sequence: CASSQTGTRGSYEQYF. The CDR3 DNA reads TGTGCCAGCAGCCAAACCGGGACACGGGGCTCCTACGAGCAGTACTTC.

This clone has only one observation. The chain is built from TRBV6-5 and TRBJ1-3; tentative D call: TRBD1 (5 bases). This CDR3 contains 14 residues. Trimming left V 6 bases short and J 2 bases short, with 11 bases between. Germline V gives CDR1 MNHEY, CDR2 SVGAGI. CDR3 protein: CASRRGGAGNTIYF. CDR3 nucleotides: TGTGCCAGCAGGAGGGGCGGTGCTGGAAACACCATATATTTT.

This chain links TRBV27 with TRBJ2-3; D gene uncertain. The CDR3 runs to 19 residues. Germline V gives CDR1 MNHEY, CDR2 SMNVEV (reference sequence). The ends were cut back, 2 bases at V and 5 bases at J, with 26 bases in the middle. The CDR3 nucleotides are TGTGCCAGCAGTTTAGAAGGACCAGCCACCAGCATAGTTCGAGATACGCAGTATTTT. Translation gives CASSLEGPATSIVRDTQYF.

The CDR3 coding sequence is TGTGCCAGTAGTGTGCAGGGTAGTGAAAAACTGTTTTTT. As protein: CASSVQGSEKLFF. The chain has TRBV19 and TRBJ1-4; the D gene is possibly TRBD1 (5 bases). There are 13 residues in the CDR3. Germline V gene sequence: CDR1 LNHDA, CDR2 SQIVND (reference sequence). The V end was cut by 5 bases, the J end by 7 bases, with 11 bases between.

The V gene is TRBV19, the J gene TRBJ2-2; 14 bases match TRBD2. The V segment lost 7 bases and the J segment 4 bases; nucleotides outside the gene matches: 8. The germline V gene encodes CDR1 LNHDA and CDR2 SQIVND (reference sequence). The CDR3 totals 17 residues. CDR3 residues: CASTGTSGRRSTGELFF. The CDR3 bases are TGTGCCAGTACCGGGACTAGCGGGAGAAGGAGCACCGGGGAGCTGTTTTTT. The full variable domain, its missing parts supplied by reference TRBV19 and TRBJ2-2, is DGGITQSPKYLFRKEGQNVTLSCEQNLNHDAMYWYRQDPGQGLRLIYYSQIVNDFQKGDIAEGYSVSREKKESFPLTVTSAQKNPTAFYLCASTGTSGRRSTGELFFGEGSRLTVL.

The rearrangement joins TRBV12-3 or TRBV12-4 to TRBJ2-6; no firm D call. This CDR3 is 12 amino acids long. V lost 3 bases and J lost 3, with 0 bases in between. CDR3 loop: CASSFGANVLTF. The CDR3 DNA sequence: TGTGCCAGCAGTTTTGGGGCCAACGTCCTGACTTTC.

The rearrangement uses TRBV5-6 and TRBJ1-2, with D possibly TRBD1 on 6 matching bases. CDR1 SGHDT and CDR2 YYEEEE come from the germline V gene. With 2 bases removed from V and 0 bases from J, the gap between germline ends came to 11 bases. The CDR3 consists of 15 residues. DNA of the CDR3: TGTGCCAGCAGCTTACCAGGGGAAGCTAACTATGGCTACACCTTC. Its translation is CASSLPGEANYGYTF.

The chain combines TRBV19 with TRBJ1-5, with D unresolved. The germline V gene encodes CDR1 LNHDA and CDR2 SQIVND (reference sequence). The CDR3 covers 13 residues. V was pared by 0 bases and J by 5 bases, with 5 bases between. CDR3 sequence reads: CASSIDYYQPQHF. The CDR3 nucleotides are TGTGCCAGTAGTATAGATTATTATCAGCCCCAGCATTTT.

This clone was seen once. The rearrangement joins TRBV6-5 to TRBJ2-7, with D possibly matching TRBD2 (5 bases). Deletions cut 5 bases from V and 3 bases from J, with 17 bases between. Germline V CDR1 and CDR2: MNHEY, SVGAGI. This CDR3 region has 15 residues. The CDR3 DNA reads TGTGCCAGCAGTCTCGCGGGCCAAGTGGGCTACGAGCAGTACTTC. Translating gives CASSLAGQVGYEQYF.

The rearrangement joins TRBV7-9 to TRBJ1-4, with no clear D. Germline-derived CDR1 and CDR2 are SEHNR and FQNEAQ (reference sequence). Deletions cut 2 bases from V and 11 bases from J, with 18 bases between. This CDR3 region has 15 residues. In nucleotides, the CDR3 is TGTGCCAGCAGCTTATCTAACATCGCGGGGAGCAAACTGTTTTTT. Translating gives CASSLSNIAGSKLFF. The variable domain in full, with the rest retrieved from reference TRBV7-9 and TRBJ1-4, is DTGVSQNPRHKITKRGQNVTFRCDPISEHNRLYWYRQTLGQGPEFLTYFQNEAQLEKSRLLSDRFSAERPKGSFSTLEIQRTEQGDSAMYLCASSLSNIAGSKLFFGSGTQLSVL.

This sequence joins TRBV6-5 and TRBJ2-2; a weak D match, TRBD2 (6 bases). Trimming removed 4 bases at V and 6 bases at J, with 9 bases between. Per germline, CDR1 MNHEY and CDR2 SVGAGI. This CDR3 has 13 amino acids. CDR3 in DNA: TGTGCCAGCAGTTTCCCTAGCGCCGGGGAGCTGTTTTTT. This translates into CASSFPSAGELFF.

The rearrangement joins TRBV6-5 to TRBJ1-1; maybe TRBD1 (6 bases). The CDR3 is 12 amino acids. Germline V gene data show CDR1 as MNHEY and CDR2 as SVGAGI. V gave up 6 bases and J gave up 2 bases, with 7 bases separating them. The CDR3 is CASRTGNTEAFF. CDR3 nucleotides: TGTGCCAGCAGGACAGGTAACACTGAAGCTTTCTTT.

The chain carries TRBV18 and TRBJ1-3, with 7 bases lining up with TRBD1. Germline CDR1 reads KGHSH; CDR2 reads LQKENI. The ends lost 6 bases at V and 6 bases at J; junction bases unmatched: 11. The length of the CDR3 is 15 residues. The CDR3: CASSAGQALENTIYF. CDR3 DNA sequence: TGTGCCAGCTCGGCCGGACAGGCGTTGGAAAACACCATATATTTT.

V and J are TRBV11-3 and TRBJ2-3; 8 bases line up with TRBD1. This CDR3 is built from 15 residues. V shed 6 bases and J 2 bases; nucleotides not matched to a gene: 7. Per germline, CDR1 SGHNT and CDR2 YENEEA. Here the CDR3 reads CASSSGTGVTDTQYF. The CDR3 DNA reads as TGTGCCAGCAGTTCCGGGACAGGAGTCACAGATACGCAGTATTTT. Full variable domain (rest looked up from reference TRBV11-3 and TRBJ2-3): EAGVVQSPRYKIIEKKQPVAFWCNPISGHNTLYWYLQNLGQGPELLIRYENEEAVDDSQLPKDRFSAERLKGVDSTLKIQPAELGDSAVYLCASSSGTGVTDTQYFGPGTRLTVL.

This clone was recorded once. This chain joins TRBV16 and TRBJ2-2, with D hard to call. The germline V gene has CDR1 KGHSY and CDR2 FQNENV. The CDR3 covers 15 residues. V was clipped by 1 base and J by 1 base, with 7 bases between them. CDR3 sequence reads: CASSQYSGNTGELFF. The CDR3 DNA sequence: TGTGCCAGCAGCCAATATTCCGGGAACACCGGGGAGCTGTTTTTT. The entire variable domain, with the rest obtained from reference TRBV16 and TRBJ2-2, is as follows: GEEVAQTPKHLVRGEGQKAKLYCAPIKGHSYVFWYQQVLKNEFKFLISFQNENVFDETGMPKERFSAKCLPNSPCSLEIQATKLEDSAVYFCASSQYSGNTGELFFGEGSRLTVL.